This T cell receptor (beta chain) was identified during a study of Ad26.COV2.S vaccination and SARS-CoV-2 variants listed by TCRdb under 2021. With respect to the entire study: Vaccine-arm donors were drawn from COV1001, a multicentre, randomized, double-blind, placebo-controlled phase I-IIa trial of Ad26.COV2.S in healthy adults. Investigators did not know the trial group allocation while performing experiments and assessing outcomes. A total of around 32 samples were included in the TCR-sequenced set, comprising some 20 Ad26.COV2.S vaccine recipients, 5 placebo recipients and 8 SARS-CoV-2 convalescent individuals. Dosing of Ad26.COV2.S was intramuscular, at either 5x10^10 or 1x10^11 viral particles, delivered as one shot or as two shots spaced 56 days apart. Trial participants were randomized into five groups of five, in which low-dose or high-dose Ad26.COV2.S was given once or twice, or placebo was given on both occasions. TCRbeta repertoire sequencing was used to assess the specificity and breadth of SARS-CoV-2-reactive T cell receptors after Ad26.COV2.S vaccination.

This clone was seen a single time. Its antigen specificity is not known. The record has no base qualities; no much larger clone is one base away. The meaning of the sample's treatment or condition label: some 19 received Ad26.COV2.S at low or high dose, single or two shots; five or six received placebo; per-sample allocation not given. Repertoires of vaccine and placebo recipients were sequenced from samples taken on day 63 after the first injection. Between 29 July and 7 August 2020, Cohort 1b enrolled approximately 26 adults aged 18-55 years at one site in Boston, USA. Ad26.COV2.S was a replication-incompetent adenovirus type 26 vector that expressed a prefusion-stabilized SARS-CoV-2 spike protein derived from the original Wuhan strain. The immunoSEQ Assay was used to sequence TCRbeta CDR3 regions. After extraction, genomic DNA underwent amplification by bias-controlled multiplex PCR, followed by high-throughput sequencing. The authors' pipeline ran thus. To quantify the absolute abundance of every unique TCRbeta CDR3 region, sequences were collapsed and filtered. T cell fraction was estimated by normalizing TCRbeta template counts to usable DNA, which was measured by amplifying reference genes present in all nucleated cells. Repertoire TCRs were annotated as SARS-CoV-2-specific by exact matching of V gene, CDR3 amino acid sequence and J gene to a known reactive TCR set. The reference SARS-CoV-2 TCR set came from MIRA and was filtered for enrichment in COVID-19-positive ImmuneCODE repertoires, removing public or cross-reactive TCRs. Using the MIRA antigens, annotated TCRs were further analysed by specific ORF or by position within an ORF. Depth was the summed frequency of annotated unique rearrangements, while breadth was defined as annotated unique rearrangements over total unique productive rearrangements. TCR breadth was compared between groups using two-sided Wilcoxon rank-sum tests. TCRdb obtained this table from immuneACCESS and retained in-frame rearrangements with V and J assigned. These tables miss some clones; where compared with another copy, unresolved V genes account for less than half of the shortfall, and the remainder is unexplained. V, J and clone size are taken as reported in that table, and D and trimming were inferred from the DNA itself. A total of about 370,000 clones appear in this sample, more than 85% of them only once. 3% to 3.5% of the sample belongs to the ten largest clones.

V and J are truncated by 1 base and 8 bases respectively, leaving an intervening sequence of 23 bases. The germline V gene gives CDR1 as SGHTA and CDR2 as FQGNSA. The CDR3, cysteine through phenylalanine, is 17 amino acids long. Only the CDR3 part of the read is kept: 51 bases, read in frame from the first base. Paper-wide results and their limitations: After vaccination, spike-specific CD8+ and CD4+ T cell responses were reported to show substantial breadth. Vaccine and placebo recipients had similar non-spike TCR breadth, a finding consistent with the vaccine containing only spike. Spike-specific TCR breadth was higher in Ad26.COV2.S recipients than in placebo recipients (P = 0.0014). The authors noted that total T cell responses may have been underestimated by the TCR breadth and depth analyses. The study lacked the statistical power to compare responses across vaccine doses or regimens.

The receptor comes from a person aged 18-60 years who received the Ad26.COV2.S COVID-19 vaccine or a placebo. The rearrangement combines TRBV7-2 with TRBJ1-2; perhaps TRBD1 is the D gene, with 6 bases matching. The sample in question was peripheral blood, obtained in a trial of Ad26.COV2.S vaccine versus placebo. The DNA sequence follows: TGTGCCAGCAGCTTAGACAACGCTCGGGGGGCAGGGGAAGGCTACACCTTC. It encodes CASSLDNARGAGEGYTF.